This T cell receptor (beta chain) was sequenced during a study of T cell responses to AZD1222 COVID-19 vaccine. Whole-study results and caveats: Most donors were white British and more were female, and clonal diversity was possibly underestimated.

Per germline, CDR1 SGDLS and CDR2 YYNGEE. This CDR3 has 16 residues. The V end was cut by 3 bases, the J end by 10 bases, with 20 bases between. The assay was immunoSEQ multiplex PCR, and TCRdb's table has in-frame clones only and misses some. The table includes over 65,000 clones, about 90% detected once. To note about this clone: Its antigen is undetermined.

The genes are TRBV9 and TRBJ1-6; TRBD1 is a possible D gene (6 bases). The material was peripheral blood, obtained on day 0 of MenACWY control vaccination. This clonotype was obtained from an adult in good health. In DNA, the CDR3 is TGTGCCAGCAGCGCGATGCAGGGGTTGGGCCTCTCACCCCTCCACTTT. It yields the protein CASSAMQGLGLSPLHF.